Each of the 16 T cell receptor beta chains below was sequenced from the same sample in a study of beta chain features in type 1 diabetes (dated by TCRdb to 2017 to 2018). The library was built by means of the immunoSEQ multiplex PCR assay. All of the isolated RNA was reverse transcribed with the High Capacity cDNA Reverse Transcription Kit, so expressed TCRB transcripts were sequenced. TCRdb took over this immuneACCESS table, retaining in-frame rearrangements with V and J assigned. Such tables are incomplete; in checked studies, under half of the missing clones stem from an unresolved V gene, and the remainder is unexplained. Recorded for this sample are approximately 250,000 clones; over 8.5% of them occurred a single time. Clones ranked in the top ten supply 0.03% to 0.04% of the sample. The sample taken for sequencing was naive CD4+ T cells from blood. In light of the paper, this sample's cell subset or site label describes: true naive CD4+ T cells. Source of these receptors: a woman in her late teens or twenties in good health.

In its sample, this clone was seen a few times. This rearrangement joins TRBV25-1 to TRBJ2-3; no clear D. The germline V and J ends were trimmed by 5 bases and 6 bases, with 12 bases remaining between them. The CDR3 totals 13 residues. Germline CDR1 and CDR2: MGHDK and SYGVNS. CDR3 protein: CASSHSSSDTQYF. In DNA form, the CDR3 reads TGTGCCAGCAGTCATAGTAGCTCGGATACGCAGTATTTT.

The sample holds a few counts of this clone. This chain joins TRBV7-2 and TRBJ1-2, with 7 bases aligning to TRBD1. V was clipped by 1 base and J by 1 base; unmatched bases: 12. The CDR3 totals 18 residues. Germline V gene lookup returns CDR1 SGHTA and CDR2 FQGNSA. CDR3 in DNA: TGTGCCAGCAGCTTAGGAGGGACAGTAAAATACCTTAACTATGGCTACACCTTC. Amino acid sequence: CASSLGGTVKYLNYGYTF.

The chain uses TRBV5-6 and TRBJ1-5, with D unresolved. From germline, CDR1 is SGHDT and CDR2 YYEEEE. CDR3 length: 14 residues. V gave up 5 bases and J gave up 15 bases, with 24 bases separating them. CDR3 nucleotide sequence: TGTGCCAGCAGAAATTTGTCTGGTGCAGGCCCCGTGCATTTT. Its protein is CASRNLSGAGPVHF.

This clone was found a few times. The chain employs TRBV2 and TRBJ2-1, with D possibly matching TRBD2 (7 bases). The CDR3 is made up of 13 amino acids. V lost 10 bases and J 9 bases, leaving 19 bases between the germline ends. Germline V lookup: CDR1 SNHLY, CDR2 FYNNEI. The CDR3 nucleotides are TGTGCCACCGGGGGGCAGGCTTCGGGTGAGCAGTTCTTC. Its protein is CATGGQASGEQFF. The variable domain in full, completed from reference TRBV2 and TRBJ2-1, reads EPEVTQTPSHQVTQMGQEVILRCVPISNHLYFYWYRQILGQKVEFLVSFYNNEISEKSEIFDDQFSVERPDGSNFTLKIRSTKLEDSAMYFCATGGQASGEQFFGPGTRLTVL.

This clone was observed a few times. The genes are TRBV7-9 and TRBJ2-1; 14 bases fit TRBD2. The ends lost 5 bases at V and 6 bases at J; junction bases unmatched: 6. This CDR3 has 16 residues. Germline V gene data show CDR1 as SEHNR and CDR2 as FQNEAQ (reference sequence). In DNA, the CDR3 is TGTGCCAGCAGCCGACTAGCGGGAGGGCCCCTCAATGAGCAGTTCTTC. Its protein is CASSRLAGGPLNEQFF.

The chain recombines TRBV30 with TRBJ1-5, with D perhaps TRBD1 (5 bases). V was cut by 8 bases and J by 3 bases, with 17 bases left in between. Germline V CDR1 and CDR2: GTSNPN, SVGIG (reference sequence). CDR3 length: 14 residues. The DNA of the CDR3 is TGTGCCGCGGTTCGTCGGGGGATCAATCAGCCCCAGCATTTT. This sequence encodes CAAVRRGINQPQHF.

This clone was seen ten or more times. The rearrangement uses TRBV4-1 and TRBJ2-1, with TRBD2 matching over 7 bases. With 8 bases clipped from V and 9 bases from J, the junction kept 4 bases outside the gene matches. CDR1 MGHRA and CDR2 YSYEKL come from the germline V gene. This CDR3 comprises 11 residues. The CDR3 nucleotides read TGCGCCAGCTGGAGCGGGACTGAGCAGTTCTTC. This translates into CASWSGTEQFF.

The chain carries TRBV10-1 and TRBJ2-5; D unclear. Germline CDR1 and CDR2: WNHNN and SYGVQD (reference sequence). The CDR3 length is 9 residues. Trimming cost V 10 bases and J 7 bases, with 7 bases left between them. CDR3 sequence: CATRWTQYF. The CDR3 nucleotides are TGCGCCACCCGGTGGACCCAGTACTTC.

The chain joins TRBV2 to TRBJ2-3; tentative D call: TRBD1 (6 bases). This CDR3 contains 13 residues. Germline V gene lookup returns CDR1 SNHLY and CDR2 FYNNEI. Trimming removed 7 bases at V and 4 bases at J, with 12 bases between. The CDR3 DNA follows: TGTGCCAGCACAGGGGTGGAGGCAGATACGCAGTATTTT. It codes for CASTGVEADTQYF.

This clone was counted between two and nine times. This chain uses TRBV5-1 with TRBJ2-1, with 12 nucleotides matching TRBD2. Trimming at V came to 3 bases and at J to 5 bases, leaving 3 bases not matched to a gene. Germline loops: CDR1 SGHRS, CDR2 YFSETQ. The CDR3 contains 15 residues. The CDR3 loop is CASSWGLAGNNEQFF. The CDR3, as DNA: TGCGCCAGCAGCTGGGGACTAGCGGGCAACAATGAGCAGTTCTTC.

The rearrangement links TRBV5-6 to TRBJ2-5, with 7 nucleotides matching TRBD2. In germline, CDR1 is SGHDT, CDR2 YYEEEE. The CDR3 contains 18 residues. The junction had 11 bases not matched to a gene; V was cut back by 0 bases and J by 0 bases. CDR3 sequence (DNA): TGTGCCAGCAGCTTGGGGTTAGCGGGCCGAACCTACCAAGAGACCCAGTACTTC. As protein: CASSLGLAGRTYQETQYF.

There are a few counts of this clone. The chain joins TRBV15 to TRBJ2-1, with 7 nucleotides matching TRBD1. Looked up from germline, CDR1 is LNHNV and CDR2 is YYDKDF (reference sequence). Trimming cost V 5 bases and J 0 bases; bases outside gene matches: 4. This CDR3 is built from 15 residues. For the CDR3, the DNA is TGTGCCACCAGCCAGGACAGGAGCTCCTACAATGAGCAGTTCTTC. Translated: CATSQDRSSYNEQFF.

The V gene is TRBV5-1, the J gene TRBJ1-3; TRBD1 matches at 7 bases. With 1 base clipped from V and 4 bases from J, the junction kept 8 bases outside the gene matches. The CDR3 runs 16 residues. CDR1 and CDR2 from the germline V gene are SGHRS and YFSETQ. This chain's CDR3 is CASSLTGARRGNTIYF. The DNA for the CDR3 is TGCGCCAGCAGCTTGACAGGGGCTCGTCGAGGAAACACCATATATTTT.

In this sample, this clone turned up a few times. The chain joins TRBV28 to TRBJ2-5; D gene unclear. CDR1 and CDR2 from the germline V gene are MDHEN and SYDVKM. This CDR3 has 12 amino acids. The V gene lost 4 bases and the J gene lost 5 bases, with 8 bases spanning the gap. CDR3 DNA sequence: TGTGCCAGCAGTTCTCTTCTCGAGACCCAGTACTTC. Protein product: CASSSLLETQYF.

The rearrangement joins TRBV5-5 to TRBJ1-1; D unresolved. This CDR3 comprises 13 residues. The germline gives CDR1 SGHKS, CDR2 YYEKEE (reference sequence). The V end was cut by 4 bases, the J end by 4 bases, with 11 bases between. CDR3 in DNA: TGTGCCAGCAGCCGAACACCAATCACTGAAGCTTTCTTT. This encodes CASSRTPITEAFF.

J is TRBJ1-5 and V is TRBV5-5; maybe TRBD1 (6 bases). CDR1 and CDR2 (germline): SGHKS, YYEKEE (reference sequence). Deletions cut 0 bases from V and 6 bases from J, with 16 bases between. The CDR3 is made up of 16 amino acids. In DNA form, the CDR3 reads TGTGCCAGCAGCTTGGGACAGGTCGAAGGGGGTCAGCCCCAGCATTTT. It codes for CASSLGQVEGGQPQHF.